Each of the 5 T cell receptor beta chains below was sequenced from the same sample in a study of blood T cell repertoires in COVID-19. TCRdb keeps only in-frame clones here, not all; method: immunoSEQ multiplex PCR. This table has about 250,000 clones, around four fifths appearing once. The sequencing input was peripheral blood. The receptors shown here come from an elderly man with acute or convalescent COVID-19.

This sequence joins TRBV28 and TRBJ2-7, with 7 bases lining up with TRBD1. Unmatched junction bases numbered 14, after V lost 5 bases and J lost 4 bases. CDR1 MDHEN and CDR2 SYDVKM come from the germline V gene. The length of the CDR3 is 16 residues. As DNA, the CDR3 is TGTGCCAGCAGTCCTTGGACAGGTGAAGGACCATACGAGCAGTACTTC. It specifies CASSPWTGEGPYEQYF. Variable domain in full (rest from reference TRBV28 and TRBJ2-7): DVKVTQSSRYLVKRTGEKVFLECVQDMDHENMFWYRQDPGLGLRLIYFSYDVKMKEKGDIPEGYSVSREKKERFSLILESASTNQTSMYLCASSPWTGEGPYEQYFGPGTRLTVT.

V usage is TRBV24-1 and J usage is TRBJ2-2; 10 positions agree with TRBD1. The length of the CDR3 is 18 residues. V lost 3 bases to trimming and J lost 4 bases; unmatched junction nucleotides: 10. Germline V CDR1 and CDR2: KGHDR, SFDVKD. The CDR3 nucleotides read TGTGCCACCAGTGATGGCCGATCGGGACAGGGGAGCACCGGGGAGCTGTTTTTT. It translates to CATSDGRSGQGSTGELFF.

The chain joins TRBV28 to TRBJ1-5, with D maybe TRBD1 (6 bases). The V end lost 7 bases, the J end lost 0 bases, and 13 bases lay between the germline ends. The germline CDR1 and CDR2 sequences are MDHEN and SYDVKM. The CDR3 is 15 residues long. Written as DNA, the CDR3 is TGTGCCAGCAAACAGGGTTCTGCTAGCAATCAGCCCCAGCATTTT. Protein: CASKQGSASNQPQHF.

CDR3: CASRGSGGGTEAFF. The CDR3 DNA is TGTGCCAGCAGGGGATCTGGAGGAGGCACTGAAGCTTTCTTT. This chain uses TRBV6-6 with TRBJ1-1; no reliable D call. The V end was cut by 6 bases, the J end by 4 bases, with 15 bases between. The CDR3 has 14 amino acids. Germline V gene sequence: CDR1 MNHNY, CDR2 SVGAGI (reference sequence).

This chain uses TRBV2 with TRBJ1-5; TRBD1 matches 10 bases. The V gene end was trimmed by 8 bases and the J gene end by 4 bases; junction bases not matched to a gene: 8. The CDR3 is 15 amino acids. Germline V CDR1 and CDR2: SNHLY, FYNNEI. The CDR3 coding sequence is TGTGCCAGCCTCCGGGACAGGGGAGGGAATCAGCCCCAGCATTTT. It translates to CASLRDRGGNQPQHF.